Shown below are 17 T cell receptor beta chains from a single sample sequenced in a study of cytomegalovirus exposure and HLA in healthy donors. Use of 60 Vbeta and 13 Jbeta primers characterized the PCR. Assay used: immunoSEQ multiplex PCR; TCRdb lists only in-frame clones, some missing. The top ten clones hold around 0.2% of a sample with approximately 200,000 clones, 65% to 80% of them seen once. Sequencing was done on a sample of PBMCs. These receptors were taken from a girl aged 2-9 years in good health and CMV-seronegative.

CDR3 sequence reads: CASSYQRGSIQETQYF. The DNA of the CDR3 is TGTGCCAGCAGTTATCAGCGGGGGAGTATTCAAGAGACCCAGTACTTC. The chain joins TRBV6-5 to TRBJ2-5; 8 bases map to TRBD2. Per the germline V gene, CDR1 is MNHEY and CDR2 is SVGAGI. The ends lost 3 bases at V and 2 bases at J; junction bases unmatched: 8. This CDR3 is 16 amino acids long.

The chain combines TRBV10-3 with TRBJ1-3; no reliable D call. Trimming removed 0 bases at V and 4 bases at J, with 7 bases between. Looked up from germline, CDR1 is ENHRY and CDR2 is SYGVKD. The CDR3 consists of 14 residues. The CDR3 DNA sequence: TGTGCCATCAGTGAGTCCGTACTCGGAAACACCATATATTTT. Translation: CAISESVLGNTIYF.

The V gene is TRBV5-4, the J gene TRBJ2-7, with TRBD2 matching over 7 bases. Germline CDR1 and CDR2: SGHNT and YYREEE (reference sequence). The V and J ends lost 1 base and 6 bases, in that order; junction bases with no gene match: 13. There are 16 residues in the CDR3. The CDR3 nucleotides read TGTGCCAGCAGCTTGACCAGCGGGACCCCACTGCGCGAGCAGTACTTC. This sequence encodes CASSLTSGTPLREQYF.

The chain employs TRBV9 and TRBJ1-3; D unresolved. The CDR3 is made up of 17 amino acids. The germline V gene has CDR1 SGDLS and CDR2 YYNGEE. Trimming took off 4 bases at V and 0 bases at J, with 17 bases between the two ends. The CDR3 protein is CASSSSSLQNSGNTIYF. The CDR3 DNA reads TGTGCCAGCAGCAGTAGCAGCCTCCAGAACTCTGGAAACACCATATATTTT. The variable domain in full, completed from reference TRBV9 and TRBJ1-3, reads DSGVTQTPKHLITATGQRVTLRCSPRSGDLSVYWYQQSLDQGLQFLIQYYNGEERAKGNILERFSAQQFPDLHSELNLSSLELGDSALYFCASSSSSLQNSGNTIYFGEGSWLTVV.

This chain joins TRBV11-1 and TRBJ1-5; TRBD1 aligns across 7 bases. CDR1 is SGHAT and CDR2 is FQDESV in the germline V gene (reference sequence). V dropped 5 bases and J dropped 5; count of bases not matched to a gene: 6. The CDR3 contains 14 residues. This chain's CDR3 is CASSRTGTDQPQHF. CDR3 DNA: TGTGCCAGCAGCCGGACAGGTACCGATCAGCCCCAGCATTTT.

V is TRBV6-6 and J is TRBJ1-1; D not certain. Trimming stripped 3 bases from V and 5 bases from J, with 13 bases between. Germline CDR1 and CDR2: MNHNY and SVGAGI (reference sequence). The length of the CDR3 is 14 residues. CDR3 loop: CASSYPKRRTEAFF. CDR3 DNA: TGTGCCAGCAGTTATCCAAAAAGGCGGACTGAAGCTTTCTTT.

The chain uses TRBV5-4 and TRBJ2-1, with TRBD2 matching over 14 bases. The length of the CDR3 is 17 residues. Germline V lookup: CDR1 SGHNT, CDR2 YYREEE (reference sequence). V shed 0 bases, J shed 2 bases, and the junction held 1 base outside the gene matches. The DNA of the CDR3 is TGTGCCAGCAGCTTGGGACTAGCGGGAGGGCCCTACAATGAGCAGTTCTTC. Translated: CASSLGLAGGPYNEQFF. Variable domain in full (rest from reference TRBV5-4 and TRBJ2-1): ETGVTQSPTHLIKTRGQQVTLRCSSQSGHNTVSWYQQALGQGPQFIFQYYREEENGRGNFPPRFSGLQFPNYSSELNVNALELDDSALYLCASSLGLAGGPYNEQFFGPGTRLTVL.

There are a few counts of this clone. The CDR3 region has the DNA TGTGCCACCAGCAGAATGCCTCAGGGGCTTCCCCTCCACTTT. It encodes CATSRMPQGLPLHF. V usage is TRBV15 and J usage is TRBJ1-6, with D perhaps matching TRBD1 (6 bases). V shed 2 bases and J shed 13 bases, with 15 bases lying between them. The CDR3 sequence is 14 residues long. Germline CDR1 reads LNHNV; CDR2 reads YYDKDF (reference sequence).

The chain employs TRBV7-6 and TRBJ1-6; D unresolved. This CDR3 has 13 residues. Germline assignment: CDR1 SGHVS and CDR2 FNYEAQ. Trimming removed 1 base from V and 10 bases from J, with 8 bases in between. The CDR3 nucleotides are TGTGCCAGCAGCTTAGGTGTGAGCTCACCCCTCCACTTT. Translated: CASSLGVSSPLHF.

The CDR3 loop reads CASSARDRDEQYF. The CDR3 DNA reads TGTGCCAGCAGTGCCCGGGACAGGGACGAGCAGTACTTC. The V gene is TRBV6-1, the J gene TRBJ2-7; 9 nucleotides agree with TRBD1. The J segment lost 5 bases and the V segment lost 4 bases, leaving 3 bases of the junction unmatched. The germline V gene has CDR1 MNHNS and CDR2 SASEGT. The CDR3 has 13 amino acids.

The V gene is TRBV5-6, the J gene TRBJ2-3, with 9 bases matching TRBD2. The germline V gene encodes CDR1 SGHDT and CDR2 YYEEEE. CDR3 size: 16 residues. V was pared by 1 base and J by 6 bases, with 9 bases of the junction left unmatched. The CDR3 bases are TGTGCCAGCAGCTTGAACGCGGGGGGGATTTGGGATACGCAGTATTTT. The encoded protein is CASSLNAGGIWDTQYF.

This chain joins TRBV4-1 and TRBJ1-3; D gene uncertain. Germline V gene lookup returns CDR1 MGHRA and CDR2 YSYEKL. V was clipped by 4 bases and J by 2 bases, with 12 bases between them. The CDR3 runs 15 residues. The CDR3 nucleotides read TGCGCCAGCAGCCCCCTTCTTGTCCCTGGAAACACCATATATTTT. Translating gives CASSPLLVPGNTIYF.

In its sample, this clone was seen once. V and J are TRBV7-9 and TRBJ1-1, with 8 positions matching TRBD1. In germline, CDR1 is SEHNR, CDR2 FQNEAQ (reference sequence). The CDR3 runs 16 residues. With V trimmed by 6 bases and J by 4 bases, 13 bases remained unmatched. The CDR3 region has the DNA TGTGCCAGCAGATCGACCCGGGACAGGACCTCCACTGAAGCTTTCTTT. Its translation is CASRSTRDRTSTEAFF.

This clone was recorded a few times. The rearrangement joins TRBV4-2 to TRBJ2-7, with 13 bases identical to TRBD2. J gave up 2 bases and V 0 bases, and 4 bases lay outside the gene matches. The CDR3 length is 17 residues. Per the germline V gene, CDR1 is LGHNA and CDR2 is YNFKEQ. CDR3 coding DNA: TGTGCCAGCAGCCAAGAGGGACTAGCGGGAAGAACCTACGAGCAGTACTTC. Translation gives CASSQEGLAGRTYEQYF.

A remark on this clone: Other DNA sequences from this sample encode an identical CDR3 as well. The chain uses TRBV6-1 and TRBJ2-3; tentatively, D is TRBD2 (5 bases). Germline V gives CDR1 MNHNS, CDR2 SASEGT. V shed 2 bases and J shed 3 bases, with 6 bases lying between them. This CDR3 region has 13 residues. CDR3 in amino acids: CASSERGTDTQYF. The CDR3 region has the DNA TGTGCCAGCAGTGAACGGGGAACAGATACGCAGTATTTT.

This chain uses TRBV6-1 with TRBJ2-2; tentatively, D is TRBD1 (6 bases). V gave up 6 bases and J gave up 7 bases, with 15 bases separating them. Per the germline V gene, CDR1 is MNHNS and CDR2 is SASEGT. This CDR3 has 14 residues. As DNA, the CDR3 is TGTGCCAGCAGCAACAGGGATTCTAACGGGGAGCTGTTTTTT. Its protein is CASSNRDSNGELFF.

V gene TRBV9 combines with J gene TRBJ1-2; TRBD1 is a possible D gene (6 bases). The length of the CDR3 is 15 residues. V was pared by 3 bases and J by 1 base, with 13 bases between. CDR1 and CDR2 (germline): SGDLS, YYNGEE. The DNA for the CDR3 is TGTGCCAGCAGCGGCTTTGCAGGGGTTAACTATGGCTACACCTTC. Translation: CASSGFAGVNYGYTF.